This TCR beta chain originates from a study of patients and donors after allogeneic stem cell transplantation (dated by TCRdb to 2019 to 2021). On this clonotype itself: Its antigen has not been determined. Nothing much larger sits one base from this clone, and base qualities are not available.

From cysteine to phenylalanine, the CDR3 is 16 amino acids long. The only DNA kept is the CDR3, 48 bases in frame from the first base. Based on the germline V gene, the CDR1 and CDR2 sequences are SGHTA and FQGNSA. V is trimmed back by 4 bases and J by 2 bases, and the junction contains 6 bases that no gene match accounts for. The receptor library was made with RT-PCR. TCRdb lists the instrument as NextSeq 550. TCRdb cleaned the public reads at Q25 with fastp, built clones with MiXCR and kept in-frame beta chains. Entries that share a CDR3 protein sequence are merged under the most common genes and DNA. In all, the sample holds around 160,000 distinct CDR3 sequences, and 30% of those were seen once. The biggest ten clones account for around 3% of the sample.

The origin of this receptor is a human donor who was either an allogeneic HSCT recipient or a stem cell or donor lymphocyte infusion donor (not recorded which). It is not recorded whose cells these are; they may come from a transplant donor. Sequencing used blood, either unsorted or a sorted T cell fraction (not recorded which). The rearrangement joined TRBV7-2 to TRBJ2-3; 10 of the junction bases match TRBD2. CDR3 protein: CASSYLAGELTDTQYF. The DNA sequence is TGTGCCAGCAGCTACCTAGCGGGAGAACTCACAGATACGCAGTATTTT.